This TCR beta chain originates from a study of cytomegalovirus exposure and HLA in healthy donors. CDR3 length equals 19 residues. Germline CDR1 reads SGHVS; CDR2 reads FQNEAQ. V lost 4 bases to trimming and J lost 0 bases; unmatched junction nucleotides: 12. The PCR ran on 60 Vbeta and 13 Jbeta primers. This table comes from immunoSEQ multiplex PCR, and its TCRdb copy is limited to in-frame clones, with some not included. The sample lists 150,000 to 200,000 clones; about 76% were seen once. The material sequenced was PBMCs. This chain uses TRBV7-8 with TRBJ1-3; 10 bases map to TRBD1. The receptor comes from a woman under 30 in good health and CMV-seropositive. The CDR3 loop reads CASSSDRGHVRSSGNTIYF. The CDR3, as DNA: TGTGCCAGCAGCTCCGACAGGGGGCATGTGAGGAGCTCTGGAAACACCATATATTTT.